Listed below are T cell receptor beta chains from one sample, sequenced in a study of post-analysis software for immune sequencing data. TCRdb called the PCR reads again in MiXCR, with one record for every CDR3 protein. The data contain about 460,000 distinct CDR3 sequences, roughly 45% of them singletons. The specimen was blood. These receptors all come from a girl aged 5-17 years with multiple sclerosis. CDR3s include the opening cysteine and the closing phenylalanine or tryptophan.

v_gene,j_gene,CDR3aa
TRBV29-1,TRBJ2-5,CSVGGRETQYF
TRBV20-1,TRBJ1-2,CSARETGGKIYGYTF
TRBV5-1,TRBJ1-6,CASSFKGLPPLHF
TRBV28,TRBJ2-7,CASRTPLTYEQYF
TRBV7-2,TRBJ1-5,CASTLRDGQGEGSQPQHF
TRBV7-9,TRBJ2-7,CASSLEREGHEYEQYF
TRBV28,TRBJ2-6,CASRPTGVGANVLTF
TRBV4-1,TRBJ2-1,CASSQIRGTYYNEQFF
TRBV6-2/TRBV6-3,TRBJ2-7,CASSDPRGIRYEQYF
TRBV27,TRBJ2-3,CASSLAFTSTDTQYF
TRBV4-1,TRBJ2-1,CASRESIGGGYNEQFF
TRBV20-1,TRBJ2-7,CSARGGTDLYEQYF
TRBV7-2,TRBJ2-2,CASSPRNTGELFF
TRBV10-3,TRBJ2-3,CAITRGGRTDTQYF
TRBV12-3/TRBV12-4,TRBJ1-2,CASSLKRFYGYTF
TRBV29-1,TRBJ2-3,CSVETGQGGDTQYF
TRBV24-1,TRBJ1-2,CATSDFREAAGYTF
TRBV27,TRBJ2-5,CASRFAGSDQETQYF
TRBV29-1,TRBJ2-3,CSTGTSGRAGDTQYF
TRBV28,TRBJ2-7,CASSQSSRLADTYEQYF
TRBV20-1,TRBJ2-7,CSANQRILSYEQYF
TRBV6-5,TRBJ2-5,CASRDHGSQETQYF
TRBV25-1,TRBJ2-1,CASVLPALNEQFF
TRBV6-6,TRBJ1-5,CASSYVGGEQPQHF
TRBV7-2,TRBJ2-7,CASSLSSLGEAYEQYF
TRBV10-3,TRBJ2-1,CAISASGIDNEQFF
TRBV5-1,TRBJ2-3,CASSGESGTSKTDTQYF
TRBV12-3/TRBV12-4,TRBJ1-1,CASSPGSGTEAFF
TRBV6-5,TRBJ2-7,CASSLQPNLGPAVYEQYF
TRBV20-1,TRBJ1-5,CSAPRTGSDQPQHF
TRBV7-9,TRBJ2-2,CASRPKDVGENTGELFF
TRBV20-1,TRBJ2-3,CSARGPSGRPDTQYF
TRBV29-1,TRBJ2-5,CSHGAVQETQYF
TRBV6-1,TRBJ2-1,CASSESGGTSLEQFF
TRBV29-1,TRBJ2-3,CSVETSGATDTQYF
TRBV10-3,TRBJ2-7,CAISTASGTGRYEKYF
TRBV27,TRBJ2-1,CASRDWIVEKSSYNEQFF
TRBV5-4,TRBJ2-3,CASNAGARDTQYF
TRBV27,TRBJ2-5,CASMAWDREGETQYF
TRBV29-1,TRBJ2-7,CSVGWVGYEQYF
TRBV20-1,TRBJ2-7,CSATTPWTRNYEQYF
TRBV7-2,TRBJ2-7,CASSLGGLVLREQYF
TRBV10-2,TRBJ2-7,CAGNNGARYEQYF
TRBV29-1,TRBJ1-2,CSIGTGPQNYGYTF
TRBV6-1,TRBJ2-3,CASSEPTSGPHTDTQYF
TRBV7-3,TRBJ2-5,CASSLRLAGSLQQYF
TRBV27,TRBJ2-7,CASSPGTEPSYEQYF
TRBV29-1,NA,CSVKNRDRVSPEQYF
TRBV7-9,TRBJ1-2,CASSFRTGQGGIHYGYTF
TRBV28,TRBJ2-7,CASSLGGGAAYEQYF
TRBV7-9,TRBJ2-7,CASSQSAGLRTHEQYF
TRBV6-5,TRBJ2-5,CASSYRFTQASDQETQYF
TRBV6-5,TRBJ1-5,CASSYSRGSNRPQHF
TRBV7-2,TRBJ2-7,CASSLGPHTYEQYF